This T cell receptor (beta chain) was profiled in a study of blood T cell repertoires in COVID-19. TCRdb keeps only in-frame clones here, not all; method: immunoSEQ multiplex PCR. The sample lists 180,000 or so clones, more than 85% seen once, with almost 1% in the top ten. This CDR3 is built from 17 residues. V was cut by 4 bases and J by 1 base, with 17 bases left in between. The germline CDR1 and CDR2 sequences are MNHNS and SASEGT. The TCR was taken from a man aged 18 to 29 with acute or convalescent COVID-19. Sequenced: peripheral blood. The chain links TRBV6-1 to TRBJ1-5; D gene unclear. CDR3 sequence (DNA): TGTGCCAGCAGTGGGCGCGGGAGATCGGCGAGCAATCAGCCCCAGCATTTT. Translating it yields CASSGRGRSASNQPQHF.